These 17 T cell receptor beta chains share one sample of origin, sequenced in a study of blood T cell repertoires in COVID-19. Here immunoSEQ multiplex PCR was the method, and the copy in TCRdb shows in-frame clones only, minus some. The sample includes over 200,000 clones, 80% to 90% of them seen just once. Sequencing was performed on PBMCs or T cells enriched from blood (not recorded which). All receptors come from a man aged 18 to 30 who had recovered from COVID-19.

The chain recombines TRBV5-8 with TRBJ2-7; TRBD1 agrees at 7 bases. The J segment lost 7 bases and the V segment lost 2 bases, leaving 12 bases of the junction unmatched. CDR3 size: 15 residues. Germline CDR1 SGHTS, CDR2 YDEGEE. In DNA form, the CDR3 reads TGTGCCAGCAGCTTTACGACAGGGCCCTCAAAAGAGCAGTACTTC. As protein: CASSFTTGPSKEQYF. Supplemented by reference TRBV5-8 and TRBJ2-7, the full variable domain reads EAGVTQSPTHLIKTRGQQATLRCSPISGHTSVYWYQQALGLGLQFLLWYDEGEERNRGNFPPRFSGRQFPNYSSELNVNALELEDSALYLCASSFTTGPSKEQYFGPGTRLTVT.

The chain has TRBV5-1 and TRBJ2-1, with 14 bases matching TRBD2. V gave up 4 bases and J gave up 2 bases; unmatched junction bases: 11. This CDR3 has 19 residues. Looked up from germline, CDR1 is SGHRS and CDR2 is YFSETQ. CDR3 sequence (DNA): TGCGCCAGCAGCCCACGACTAGCGGGGGGGCCGAGGACCTACAATGAGCAGTTCTTC. Amino acid sequence: CASSPRLAGGPRTYNEQFF.

J is TRBJ1-1 and V is TRBV5-1; TRBD1 agrees at 9 bases. The CDR3 is 15 residues long. The germline V gene encodes CDR1 SGHRS and CDR2 YFSETQ. J was trimmed by 1 base and V by 4 bases; bases with no gene match: 5. CDR3 loop: CASSPWTGANTEAFF. The CDR3 bases are TGCGCCAGCAGCCCATGGACAGGGGCGAACACTGAAGCTTTCTTT. Full variable domain (missing parts from reference TRBV5-1 and TRBJ1-1): KAGVTQTPRYLIKTRGQQVTLSCSPISGHRSVSWYQQTPGQGLQFLFEYFSETQRNKGNFPGRFSGRQFSNSRSEMNVSTLELGDSALYLCASSPWTGANTEAFFGQGTRLTVV.

The genes are TRBV5-4 and TRBJ1-1; D is undetermined. CDR1 and CDR2 from the germline V gene are SGHNT and YYREEE (reference sequence). V dropped 1 base and J dropped 1 base, with 11 bases sitting between them. The CDR3 extends over 15 amino acids. The CDR3 nucleotides are TGTGCCAGCAGCTTGCGGCCACGCGGGAACACTGAAGCTTTCTTT. Amino acids: CASSLRPRGNTEAFF.

The chain is built from TRBV3-1 (or the pseudogene TRBV3-2) and TRBJ2-1; 9 bases fit TRBD1. V was clipped by 4 bases and J by 7 bases; unmatched bases: 8. The germline CDR1 and CDR2 sequences are LGHDT and YNNKEL (reference sequence). The CDR3 totals 15 residues. The CDR3 DNA is TGTGCCAGCAGCCCAGGACAGGGGAAGTGGAATGAGCAGTTCTTC. This codes for CASSPGQGKWNEQFF.

This rearrangement joins TRBV3-1 (or the pseudogene TRBV3-2) to TRBJ1-5; 10 positions match TRBD1. In germline, CDR1 is LGHDT, CDR2 YNNKEL (reference sequence). J was trimmed by 3 bases and V by 4 bases; bases with no gene match: 3. CDR3 length: 15 amino acids. This CDR3 is CASSRDRGANQPQHF. The CDR3 DNA reads as TGTGCCAGCAGCCGGGACAGGGGAGCCAATCAGCCCCAGCATTTT.

The chain employs TRBV15 and TRBJ1-1, with D unclear. CDR1 LNHNV and CDR2 YYDKDF come from the germline V gene (reference sequence). V was trimmed by 0 bases and J by 1 base, leaving 3 bases between them. The CDR3 sequence is 13 residues long. The CDR3 reads CATSRDRNTEAFF. In nucleotides, the CDR3 is TGTGCCACCAGCAGAGATCGGAACACTGAAGCTTTCTTT.

This clone was counted ten times or more. Written as DNA, the CDR3 is TGCGCCAGCAGCTTGGGGACTCCCACGGATACGCAGTATTTT. This translates into CASSLGTPTDTQYF. The chain joins TRBV5-1 to TRBJ2-3; D is perhaps TRBD2 (5 bases). The CDR3 has 14 amino acids. The germline V gene encodes CDR1 SGHRS and CDR2 YFSETQ. The germline V and J ends were trimmed by 0 bases and 6 bases, with 11 bases remaining between them.

V gene TRBV6-5 combines with J gene TRBJ1-6; D remains unclear. V was shortened by 1 base and J by 0 bases, with 7 bases between the two germline ends. Germline lookup yields CDR1 MNHEY and CDR2 SVGAGI. This CDR3 is 16 amino acids long. The CDR3 nucleotides read TGTGCCAGCAGTTACTTAGTAAACTCCTATAATTCACCCCTCCACTTT. It codes for CASSYLVNSYNSPLHF.

The chain carries TRBV19 and TRBJ2-2; D possibly corresponds to TRBD1 (5 bases). Germline values: CDR1 LNHDA, CDR2 SQIVND (reference sequence). There are 13 residues in the CDR3. V dropped 7 bases and J dropped 6 bases, with 12 bases sitting between them. Written as DNA, the CDR3 is TGTGCCAGTACCTCCCTGGGGCCCGGGGAGCTGTTTTTT. This sequence encodes CASTSLGPGELFF.

This clone was observed once. The chain carries TRBV6-2 or TRBV6-3 and TRBJ2-3, with 8 bases aligning to TRBD1. This CDR3 is 14 amino acids long. Germline trimming cut 5 bases from V and 4 bases from J; bases unmatched to any gene: 5. Germline values: CDR1 MNHEY, CDR2 SVGEGT. The CDR3 reads CASSRQGFADTQYF. In DNA, the CDR3 is TGTGCCAGCAGTCGACAGGGGTTCGCAGATACGCAGTATTTT.

V gene TRBV3-1 (or the pseudogene TRBV3-2) combines with J gene TRBJ2-7; weak D call: TRBD1 (7 bases). V shed 3 bases and J shed 2 bases, with 17 bases lying between them. Germline-derived CDR1 and CDR2 are LGHDT and YNNKEL (reference sequence). The CDR3 runs 16 residues. CDR3 bases: TGTGCCAGCAGCCAGGATCAGGGGGGACCAACCTACGAGCAGTACTTC. Translated: CASSQDQGGPTYEQYF.

V and J are TRBV2 and TRBJ2-7; D possibly corresponds to TRBD2 (6 bases). CDR3 length: 13 residues. Germline V gives CDR1 SNHLY, CDR2 FYNNEI. V was trimmed by 7 bases and J by 2 bases, leaving 12 bases between them. This chain's CDR3 is CASNPREPYEQYF. The CDR3 bases are TGTGCCAGCAACCCTCGGGAGCCCTACGAGCAGTACTTC.

The CDR3 sequence: CASSLKTGTTEYTQYF. For the CDR3, the DNA is TGTGCCAGCAGTTTGAAGACAGGAACGACTGAGTATACGCAGTATTTT. V usage is TRBV27 and J usage is TRBJ2-3; D possibly corresponds to TRBD1 (6 bases). Germline-derived CDR1 and CDR2 are MNHEY and SMNVEV (reference sequence). Trimming stripped 3 bases from V and 7 bases from J, with 20 bases between. The CDR3 has 16 residues.

V gene TRBV5-1 combines with J gene TRBJ1-1, with D unresolved. This CDR3 is built from 13 residues. The germline V gene encodes CDR1 SGHRS and CDR2 YFSETQ. The V and J ends lost 4 bases and 0 bases respectively, with 7 bases between them. CDR3 coding DNA: TGCGCCAGCAGCGCAGTTATGAACACTGAAGCTTTCTTT. Translating gives CASSAVMNTEAFF.

Comments on this clone: Other nucleotide sequences in the sample specify the same CDR3. The rearrangement links TRBV5-1 to TRBJ1-2; the match to TRBD1 covers 7 bases. Trimming took 4 bases from V and 2 from J; bases not matched to a gene: 2. The CDR3 has 13 residues. The germline V gene has CDR1 SGHRS and CDR2 YFSETQ. CDR3 in DNA: TGCGCCAGCAGCCGGGACAGCAACTATGGCTACACCTTC. Its translation: CASSRDSNYGYTF.

This clone was recorded only once. The chain carries TRBV6-1 and TRBJ1-4, with D maybe TRBD1 (5 bases). V dropped 2 bases and J dropped 8 bases, with 12 bases sitting between them. CDR3 length: 14 amino acids. Germline V CDR1 and CDR2: MNHNS, SASEGT. In DNA, the CDR3 is TGTGCCAGCAGTGAAAGGGGCAGGCAGGAAAAACTGTTTTTT. Translated: CASSERGRQEKLFF.